This entry lists 28 T cell receptor beta chains sequenced from one sample in a study of patients and donors after allogeneic stem cell transplantation. TCRdb recomputed calls from the RT-PCR reads with MiXCR, one row per CDR3 protein. The profile shows about 1,900 distinct CDR3 sequences, about 4.4% of them singletons. Sequencing was carried out using blood, either unsorted or a sorted T cell fraction (not recorded which). The origin of the receptors is a human donor who was either an allogeneic HSCT recipient or a stem cell or donor lymphocyte infusion donor (not recorded which). It is not recorded whose cells these are; they may come from a transplant donor.

Here the CDR3 DNA reads TGTGCCAGCAGCTTAGGTAGCGTCGGGGAGACCCAGTACTTC. Translating gives CASSLGSVGETQYF. The chain couples TRBV7-2 to TRBJ2-5; maybe TRBD2 (5 bases). CDR3 length: 14 residues. V was pared by 1 base and J by 5 bases, with 11 bases between. CDR1 is SGHTA and CDR2 is FQGNSA in the germline V gene. Based on the CDR3 plus reference TRBV7-2 and TRBJ2-5, the full variable domain is GAGVSQSPSNKVTEKGKDVELRCDPISGHTALYWYRQSLGQGLEFLIYFQGNSAPDKSGLPSDRFSAERTGGSVSTLTIQRTQQEDSAVYLCASSLGSVGETQYFGPGTRLLVL.

Judged by abundance, this clonotype is medium-sized. The gene calls are TRBV5-1 and TRBJ2-1; TRBD2 might be the D (6 bases). Trimming stripped 4 bases from V and 3 bases from J, with 11 bases between. CDR3 length equals 14 residues. From germline, CDR1 is SGHRS and CDR2 YFSETQ. CDR3: CASSEGLLYNEQFF. CDR3 in DNA: TGCGCCAGCAGCGAGGGACTCCTCTACAATGAGCAGTTCTTC.

By proportion, this clonotype is medium-sized. The V call is TRBV6-1, the J call TRBJ2-1; 7 bases align to TRBD1. V trimming: 9 bases; J trimming: 4 bases; junction bases outside the gene matches: 3. From germline, CDR1 is MNHNS and CDR2 SASEGT. This CDR3 spans 12 amino acids. The CDR3 reads CASHRGYNEQFF. CDR3 in DNA: TGTGCCAGTCACAGGGGATACAATGAGCAGTTCTTC.

By share, this clonotype ranks as medium-sized (0.01 to 0.1%). The chain combines TRBV6-5 with TRBJ1-1; tentative D call: TRBD1 (6 bases). Trimming cost V 7 bases and J 0 bases, with 12 bases left between them. Germline CDR1 is MNHEY and CDR2 is SVGAGI. This CDR3 is built from 14 residues. CDR3 region: CASNPRGLNTEAFF. CDR3 coding DNA: TGTGCCAGCAATCCCAGGGGTCTGAACACTGAAGCTTTCTTT.

This clonotype is judged medium-sized. The genes are TRBV6-2 or TRBV6-3 and TRBJ2-7; 11 bases align to TRBD2. Germline V gene lookup returns CDR1 MNHEY and CDR2 SVGEGT. The trim removed 6 bases at V and 0 bases at J, leaving 13 bases unmatched. The CDR3 contains 18 residues. The CDR3 nucleotides read TGTGCCAGCAGCTCCAAGACTAGCGGGATATTGTCCTCCTACGAGCAGTACTTC. Translating gives CASSSKTSGILSSYEQYF.

This chain links TRBV7-1 with TRBJ2-5; TRBD1 matches at 9 bases. TRBV7-1 is designated an ORF whose function remains uncertain. This CDR3 region has 15 residues. Trimming removed 3 bases from V and 5 bases from J; junction bases left unmatched: 7. For the CDR3, the DNA is TGTGCCAGCAGCTCCCCGACAGGGGGTACGGAGACCCAGTACTTC. It specifies CASSSPTGGTETQYF.

This clonotype is deemed large. The chain recombines TRBV4-1 with TRBJ2-7; D is undetermined. The CDR3 extends over 15 amino acids. CDR1 is MGHRA, CDR2 YSYEKL, per germline. Trimming left V 4 bases short and J 0 bases short, with 13 bases between. The CDR3 nucleotides are TGCGCCAGCAGCCCGTGGACCGGAGACTCCTACGAGCAGTACTTC. It is translated as CASSPWTGDSYEQYF.

A few counts support this clonotype. The CDR3 nucleotides read TGTGCCAGCAGTGCCGGGACAGGGCTAGCGCAGTTCTTC. As protein: CASSAGTGLAQFF. The chain employs TRBV6-5 and TRBJ2-1, with TRBD1 identical over 9 bases. CDR3 length: 13 amino acids. Unmatched junction bases numbered 8, after V lost 5 bases and J lost 12 bases. Germline V gene lookup returns CDR1 MNHEY and CDR2 SVGAGI.

This clonotype was seen once. CDR3 nucleotide sequence: TGTGCCAGCAGCACGGGACAGCTCAGATATTTT. Translated, it gives CASSTGQLRYF. V is TRBV11-3 and J is TRBJ1-3, with 7 bases lining up with TRBD1. This CDR3 comprises 11 residues. The germline V gene has CDR1 SGHNT and CDR2 YENEEA. V gave up 5 bases and J gave up 15 bases; unmatched junction bases: 7.

This clonotype is classed as medium-sized. The chain carries TRBV6-5 and TRBJ2-1, with a possible D match to TRBD1 (6 bases). CDR3 length: 16 amino acids. With 0 bases removed from V and 4 bases from J, the gap between germline ends came to 13 bases. Germline CDR1 MNHEY, CDR2 SVGAGI. The CDR3 loop reads CASSYSLTGTYNEQFF. CDR3 DNA: TGTGCCAGCAGTTACTCTCTAACAGGGACGTACAATGAGCAGTTCTTC.

This clonotype has just a few counts. Here the CDR3 DNA reads TGTGCCAGCAGTCTACAGGGTGAAGAGACCCAGTACTTC. Translated: CASSLQGEETQYF. The chain uses TRBV12-3 or TRBV12-4 and TRBJ2-5, with D tentatively TRBD1 (6 bases). V lost 5 bases, J lost 3 bases, and 10 bases lay in between. The CDR3 totals 13 residues.

The chain carries TRBV9 and TRBJ1-2, with TRBD1 as a possible D gene (5 bases). The CDR3 runs to 15 residues. V was shortened by 4 bases and J by 0 bases, with 13 bases between the two germline ends. CDR1 and CDR2 from the germline V gene are SGDLS and YYNGEE. The CDR3 DNA reads TGTGCCAGCAGCCTTACAGGTGGCCCTAACTATGGCTACACCTTC. Its translation is CASSLTGGPNYGYTF. Drawing the rest from reference TRBV9 and TRBJ1-2, the complete variable domain is DSGVTQTPKHLITATGQRVTLRCSPRSGDLSVYWYQQSLDQGLQFLIQYYNGEERAKGNILERFSAQQFPDLHSELNLSSLELGDSALYFCASSLTGGPNYGYTFGSGTRLTVV.

The chain uses TRBV4-2 and TRBJ2-7; no reliable D call. Trimming shortened V by 3 bases and J by 2 bases, and 14 bases separated the two germline ends. There are 15 residues in the CDR3. Germline CDR1 and CDR2: LGHNA and YNFKEQ. In nucleotides, the CDR3 is TGTGCCAGCAGCCACGATCTACAGCGTACCTACGAGCAGTACTTC. Translated, it gives CASSHDLQRTYEQYF.

This clonotype is medium-sized in the sample. V and J are TRBV10-3 and TRBJ1-1; no reliable D call. Germline-derived CDR1 and CDR2 are ENHRY and SYGVKD. CDR3 length: 12 residues. V was cut by 4 bases and J by 0 bases, with 3 bases left in between. This chain's CDR3 is CAISGLNTEAFF. Here the CDR3 DNA reads TGTGCCATCAGTGGTCTGAACACTGAAGCTTTCTTT.

The chain employs TRBV5-1 and TRBJ1-4; TRBD1 aligns across 7 bases. The ends lost 4 bases at V and 7 bases at J; junction bases unmatched: 10. The germline V gene has CDR1 SGHRS and CDR2 YFSETQ. This CDR3 is built from 15 residues. The DNA of the CDR3 is TGCGCCAGCAGCGAAGAGACAGGGATCGGTGAAAAACTGTTTTTT. As protein: CASSEETGIGEKLFF.

This clonotype was picked up a small number of times. CDR3 nucleotide sequence: TGCGCCAGCTCCGGACAGGGGTTTAACGAGCAGTACTTC. Translated, it gives CASSGQGFNEQYF. This rearrangement joins TRBV10-2 to TRBJ2-7, with 9 positions matching TRBD1. The CDR3 runs 13 residues. The junction had 7 bases not matched to a gene; V was cut back by 8 bases and J by 5 bases. In germline, CDR1 is WSHSY, CDR2 SAAADI.

This clonotype is categorized as medium-sized. The chain carries TRBV5-6 and TRBJ2-5; D uncertain. The germline V gene has CDR1 SGHDT and CDR2 YYEEEE. The CDR3 is made up of 13 amino acids. Trimming took 1 base from V and 5 from J, leaving 9 bases between them. The CDR3 DNA reads TGTGCCAGCAGCTTGCGACTCGTGGAGACCCAGTACTTC. Protein product: CASSLRLVETQYF.

The gene calls are TRBV5-4 and TRBJ1-5; 8 bases match TRBD1. CDR3 length equals 14 residues. Trimming at V came to 3 bases and at J to 7 bases, leaving 6 bases not matched to a gene. CDR1 is SGHNT and CDR2 is YYREEE in the germline V gene (reference sequence). Written as DNA, the CDR3 is TGTGCCAGCAGCTATGACAGGGGTGGGCAGCCCCAGCATTTT. Protein product: CASSYDRGGQPQHF.

By share, this clonotype counts as medium-sized. The chain couples TRBV7-9 to TRBJ1-3; D is possibly TRBD1 (6 bases). The V end lost 10 bases, the J end lost 1 base, and 14 bases lay between the germline ends. Germline assignment: CDR1 SEHNR and CDR2 FQNEAQ (reference sequence). There are 14 residues in the CDR3. CDR3 DNA sequence: TGTGCCACCAACCGAAGGGGGTCTGGAAACACCATATATTTT. Its protein product is CATNRRGSGNTIYF.

By share, this clonotype counts as medium-sized. The chain combines TRBV4-2 with TRBJ2-7; D possibly corresponds to TRBD2 (6 bases). Germline V gene lookup returns CDR1 LGHNA and CDR2 YNFKEQ. The V end was cut by 3 bases, the J end by 7 bases, with 13 bases between. The CDR3 contains 13 residues. CDR3 sequence reads: CASSQDSGTEQYF. The DNA for the CDR3 is TGTGCCAGCAGCCAGGACTCCGGGACTGAGCAGTACTTC.

The chain's CDR3 is CASSSPPEDTQYF. The CDR3 nucleotides are TGTGCCAGCAGTTCCCCTCCGGAAGATACGCAGTATTTT. This chain joins TRBV12-3 or TRBV12-4 and TRBJ2-3; D gene unclear. This CDR3 region has 13 residues. Deletions cut 4 bases from V and 5 bases from J, with 10 bases between.

This clonotype was detected a few times. The chain employs TRBV18 and TRBJ2-3; unclear D gene. Trimming took off 3 bases at V and 5 bases at J, with 18 bases between the two ends. The CDR3 loop spans 16 amino acids. In germline, CDR1 is KGHSH, CDR2 LQKENI. The chain's CDR3 is CASSPLGPAAQDTQYF. The CDR3 DNA sequence: TGTGCCAGCTCACCGCTCGGGCCAGCCGCACAAGATACGCAGTATTTT.

This clonotype rates as medium-sized. The V call is TRBV7-2, the J call TRBJ2-1; D gene ambiguous. Trimming left V 2 bases short and J 8 bases short, with 10 bases between. CDR1 and CDR2 from the germline V gene are SGHTA and FQGNSA. This CDR3 is 13 amino acids long. Here the CDR3 DNA reads TGTGCCAGCAGCTTACCCCTAGGCTATGAGCAGTTCTTC. Its protein is CASSLPLGYEQFF.

This clonotype is labeled as medium-sized (0.01 to 0.1%). The chain uses TRBV11-2 and TRBJ2-1; D possibly corresponds to TRBD1 (6 bases). Germline V lookup: CDR1 SGHAT, CDR2 FQNNGV. CDR3 size: 15 residues. The V end was cut by 4 bases, the J end by 10 bases, with 20 bases between. This chain's CDR3 is CASSSTGTTSSEQFF. In nucleotides, the CDR3 is TGTGCCAGCAGCTCCACAGGGACAACCTCTTCCGAGCAGTTCTTC.

This clonotype is termed medium-sized (0.01 to 0.1%). This chain connects TRBV19 to TRBJ1-5, with D perhaps TRBD1 (6 bases). Germline V lookup: CDR1 LNHDA, CDR2 SQIVND (reference sequence). V was clipped by 8 bases and J by 7 bases, with 21 bases between them. The CDR3 spans 15 residues. The CDR3 DNA sequence: TGTGCCAGTTCTAACACGGGGGCAGGGGACCAGCCCCAGCATTTT. Protein sequence: CASSNTGAGDQPQHF. The full variable domain, its missing parts supplied by reference TRBV19 and TRBJ1-5, is DGGITQSPKYLFRKEGQNVTLSCEQNLNHDAMYWYRQDPGQGLRLIYYSQIVNDFQKGDIAEGYSVSREKKESFPLTVTSAQKNPTAFYLCASSNTGAGDQPQHFGDGTRLSIL.

This clonotype is labeled large (0.1 to 1%). This chain connects TRBV7-6 to TRBJ2-1, with 12 bases identical to TRBD2. Germline V gene lookup returns CDR1 SGHVS and CDR2 FNYEAQ. J gave up 9 bases and V 2 bases, and 5 bases lay outside the gene matches. CDR3 length: 15 amino acids. The CDR3 DNA reads as TGTGCCAGCAGCTTAAAGACTAGCGGGAGTGGTGAGCAGTTCTTC. Amino acids: CASSLKTSGSGEQFF.

This clonotype is labeled medium-sized. The chain employs TRBV28 and TRBJ2-6; perhaps TRBD1 as D (6 bases). V lost 6 bases and J lost 3, with 12 bases in between. Germline V CDR1 and CDR2: MDHEN, SYDVKM. The CDR3 consists of 15 residues. Here the CDR3 reads CASSLQGDGANVLTF. The CDR3 DNA reads as TGTGCCAGCAGCCTACAGGGTGATGGGGCCAACGTCCTGACTTTC.

By proportion, this clonotype is medium-sized. The rearrangement links TRBV5-1 to TRBJ2-1; D not certain. The germline gives CDR1 SGHRS, CDR2 YFSETQ. This CDR3 comprises 12 residues. Deletions cut 3 bases from V and 10 bases from J, with 11 bases between. Here the CDR3 DNA reads TGCGCCAGCAGCTGGGAAGGTAGAGAGCAGTTCTTC. As protein: CASSWEGREQFF.